This entry concerns a single T cell receptor (beta chain). Single viable CD3+CD4+CD8-CD45RO+ cells were sorted as the memory CD4+ T cells. These data belong to a study of memory CD4+ T cells and cytomegalovirus serostatus. Methods used by the authors: After removing out-of-frame reads, over 2 million distinct TCRbeta sequences remained. Profiled with immunoSEQ multiplex PCR; TCRdb holds only in-frame clones, not every one. V and J calls and clone size are copied from that table; D and trimming were computed from the DNA. This table holds about 46,000 clones, around four fifths found once. CDR3 length: 12 residues. The V gene lost 3 bases and the J gene lost 7 bases, with 9 bases spanning the gap. Germline assignment: CDR1 LNHDA and CDR2 SQIVND (reference sequence).

The TCR comes from an adult in good health and CMV-seronegative. Sequencing was performed on memory CD4+ T cells from blood. The chain combines TRBV19 with TRBJ1-2; D may be TRBD1 (5 bases). CDR3 sequence (DNA): TGTGCCAGTAGTATCCAGGGAGGTGGCTACACCTTC. It is translated as CASSIQGGGYTF. Looking up the rest from reference TRBV19 and TRBJ1-2 gives the full variable domain: DGGITQSPKYLFRKEGQNVTLSCEQNLNHDAMYWYRQDPGQGLRLIYYSQIVNDFQKGDIAEGYSVSREKKESFPLTVTSAQKNPTAFYLCASSIQGGGYTFGSGTRLTVV.